These 25 T cell receptor beta chains came from one sample sequenced in a study of T cells after somatic rescue of genetic block. Sequencing was performed with immunoSEQ multiplex PCR; in TCRdb, only in-frame clones are kept and a portion is missing. Of under 150,000 clones listed, around 90% were seen once; the top ten hold 1.4%. What was sequenced was peripheral blood mononuclear cells (PBMCs). These receptor sequences come from a woman younger than 30.

This chain links TRBV4-2 with TRBJ2-7, with TRBD1 identical over 7 bases. V lost 4 bases, J lost 2 bases, and 11 bases stayed unmatched. The CDR3 loop spans 16 amino acids. Germline V gene sequence: CDR1 LGHNA, CDR2 YNFKEQ. CDR3 in amino acids: CASSPVVQGTPYEQYF. The CDR3 DNA sequence: TGTGCCAGCAGCCCTGTTGTACAGGGGACACCCTACGAGCAGTACTTC.

The chain combines TRBV9 with TRBJ2-5; D unresolved. V lost 4 bases and J 0 bases, leaving 16 bases between the germline ends. CDR1 and CDR2 from the germline V gene are SGDLS and YYNGEE. The CDR3 contains 16 residues. In nucleotides, the CDR3 is TGTGCCAGCAGCCCTCGGTGGGGTCAGTACCAAGAGACCCAGTACTTC. It codes for CASSPRWGQYQETQYF.

The chain links TRBV11-2 to TRBJ2-3; 9 bases map to TRBD2. The CDR3 covers 16 residues. V lost 3 bases to trimming and J lost 3 bases; unmatched junction nucleotides: 7. Germline lookup yields CDR1 SGHAT and CDR2 FQNNGV. CDR3 sequence (DNA): TGTGCCAGCAGCTTCCCCCCAGCGGGGGGAACAGATACGCAGTATTTT. Translated, it gives CASSFPPAGGTDTQYF.

V gene TRBV4-3 combines with J gene TRBJ1-1; D gene uncertain. CDR3 length equals 15 residues. Germline V lookup: CDR1 LGHNA, CDR2 YSLEER. Trimming left V 0 bases short and J 0 bases short, with 8 bases between. CDR3 sequence reads: CASSQDGELNTEAFF. In nucleotides, the CDR3 is TGCGCCAGCAGCCAAGATGGCGAACTGAACACTGAAGCTTTCTTT.

This clone was found once. The chain employs TRBV30 and TRBJ2-5; 11 bases map to TRBD2. This CDR3 spans 15 amino acids. The germline CDR1 and CDR2 sequences are GTSNPN and SVGIG (reference sequence). With 4 bases clipped from V and 2 bases from J, the junction kept 6 bases outside the gene matches. DNA of the CDR3: TGTGCCTGGAATCCCGGGACTAGCGGTCAAGAGACCCAGTACTTC. Its translation is CAWNPGTSGQETQYF.

As to this clone: Other DNA sequences in this sample translate to the same CDR3. This chain connects TRBV27 to TRBJ2-7, with a weak D call TRBD1 (5 bases). CDR1 MNHEY and CDR2 SMNVEV come from the germline V gene (reference sequence). The CDR3 is 16 residues long. Trimming left V 5 bases short and J 3 bases short, with 20 bases between. The CDR3 coding sequence is TGTGCCAGCAGTCCCTTTTTAGGGGTTGGGCGCTACGAGCAGTACTTC. Translation: CASSPFLGVGRYEQYF.

This clone was seen only once. The chain uses TRBV6-1 and TRBJ2-7; no clear D. CDR3 length: 15 amino acids. In germline, CDR1 is MNHNS, CDR2 SASEGT. The V end was cut by 3 bases, the J end by 2 bases, with 14 bases between. The CDR3, as DNA: TGTGCCAGCAGTGAGTGGCCCGCAAAACCCTACGAGCAGTACTTC. Its protein is CASSEWPAKPYEQYF.

V is TRBV5-6 and J is TRBJ2-5; D uncertain. The end of the DNA is better explained by TRBJ2-7, so the J call may be wrong. This CDR3 spans 12 amino acids. CDR1 SGHDT and CDR2 YYEEEE come from the germline V gene. Here the CDR3 DNA reads TGTGCCAGCAGCTTATCCCCCTACGAGCAGTACTTC. Residues: CASSLSPYEQYF.

This chain uses TRBV7-8 with TRBJ1-3; D is possibly TRBD1 (6 bases). Germline assignment: CDR1 SGHVS and CDR2 FQNEAQ. V lost 5 bases to trimming and J lost 2 bases, with 19 bases between them. The CDR3 spans 17 residues. The CDR3 DNA reads as TGTGCCAGCAGCACCACTCCGACGGGGGCCCCTGGAAACACCATATATTTT. Its protein is CASSTTPTGAPGNTIYF.

This sequence joins TRBV4-3 and TRBJ1-4; the match to TRBD1 covers 11 bases. From germline, CDR1 is LGHNA and CDR2 YSLEER. J lost 8 bases, V lost 1 base, and 15 bases had no gene match. This CDR3 is 19 amino acids long. CDR3 residues: CASSQGLGGQGARNEKLFF. In DNA, the CDR3 is TGCGCCAGCAGCCAAGGTTTGGGCGGACAGGGGGCGCGAAACGAAAAACTGTTTTTT.

V is TRBV7-2 and J is TRBJ1-6, with D hard to call. V shed 1 base and J shed 6 bases, with 7 bases lying between them. This CDR3 has 14 amino acids. CDR1 and CDR2 (germline): SGHTA, FQGNSA. This CDR3 reads CASSLVWVNSPLHF. The CDR3 DNA follows: TGTGCCAGCAGCTTAGTTTGGGTTAATTCACCCCTCCACTTT.

The chain links TRBV30 to TRBJ1-4; 8 bases align to TRBD1. Germline-derived CDR1 and CDR2 are GTSNPN and SVGIG (reference sequence). CDR3 length: 13 amino acids. V was pared by 4 bases and J by 5 bases, with 3 bases of the junction left unmatched. Written as DNA, the CDR3 is TGTGCCTGGACTCGGACAGGGAATGAAAAACTGTTTTTT. Translation gives CAWTRTGNEKLFF.

CDR3 coding DNA: TGTGCCAGTAGTATTCTCTCAGGGGTTTTAGCTCAGCCCCAGCATTTT. This translates into CASSILSGVLAQPQHF. This chain joins TRBV19 and TRBJ1-5; maybe TRBD1 (6 bases). The CDR3 is made up of 16 amino acids. V lost 3 bases to trimming and J lost 6 bases, with 18 bases between them. Germline CDR1 reads LNHDA; CDR2 reads SQIVND (reference sequence). Supplemented by reference TRBV19 and TRBJ1-5, the full variable domain reads DGGITQSPKYLFRKEGQNVTLSCEQNLNHDAMYWYRQDPGQGLRLIYYSQIVNDFQKGDIAEGYSVSREKKESFPLTVTSAQKNPTAFYLCASSILSGVLAQPQHFGDGTRLSIL.

This CDR3 reads CASSRTGTNQPQHF. The CDR3 bases are TGTGCCAGTAGCCGTACCGGGACGAATCAGCCCCAGCATTTT. The chain recombines TRBV19 with TRBJ1-5, with a tentative D call TRBD1 (5 bases). Between the trimmed V and J ends, which lost 6 bases and 4 bases, there was a span of 13 bases. Germline CDR1 and CDR2: LNHDA and SQIVND (reference sequence). This CDR3 is 14 amino acids long.

This rearrangement joins TRBV6-5 to TRBJ1-5; TRBD1 matches at 9 bases. V dropped 6 bases and J dropped 9; count of bases not matched to a gene: 12. Germline values: CDR1 MNHEY, CDR2 SVGAGI. This CDR3 is 15 amino acids long. CDR3 residues: CASSLGQGGYSPQHF. For the CDR3, the DNA is TGTGCCAGCAGCCTGGGACAGGGTGGATACTCGCCCCAGCATTTT.

This chain joins TRBV30 and TRBJ1-5; 8 bases map to TRBD1. In germline, CDR1 is GTSNPN, CDR2 SVGIG (reference sequence). The V segment lost 5 bases and the J segment 3 bases; nucleotides outside the gene matches: 3. The CDR3 is 13 residues long. CDR3 nucleotides: TGTGCCTGGTCCAGGGGGCCCAATCAGCCCCAGCATTTT. Encoded protein: CAWSRGPNQPQHF.

This chain uses TRBV5-6 with TRBJ1-2; D may be TRBD1 (5 bases). The CDR3 is 15 amino acids. Between the trimmed V and J ends, which lost 1 base and 4 bases, there was a span of 14 bases. Germline V gene data show CDR1 as SGHDT and CDR2 as YYEEEE. CDR3 DNA sequence: TGTGCCAGCAGCTTGAGAGCAGGGAAACTCTATGGCTACACCTTC. Its translation: CASSLRAGKLYGYTF.

This rearrangement joins TRBV5-4 to TRBJ1-5; TRBD1 might be the D (5 bases). This CDR3 region has 16 residues. Germline V lookup: CDR1 SGHNT, CDR2 YYREEE (reference sequence). Trimming removed 4 bases at V and 2 bases at J, with 16 bases between. Here the CDR3 reads CASSPGPTRGNQPQHF. In DNA form, the CDR3 reads TGTGCCAGCAGCCCGGGACCTACGCGGGGCAATCAGCCCCAGCATTTT.

DNA for the CDR3: TGTGCCAGCAACAACCCAGGGGGCGCGAGCAGCGGCTACACCTTC. The encoded protein is CASNNPGGASSGYTF. V and J are TRBV13 and TRBJ1-2; 8 nucleotides align to TRBD1. Looked up from germline, CDR1 is PRHDT and CDR2 is FYEKMQ (reference sequence). The length of the CDR3 is 15 residues. J lost 8 bases, V lost 7 bases, and 15 bases had no gene match.

This clone was seen a single time. The CDR3 sequence is CASSVALWTSGGTNEQFF. CDR3 DNA: TGTGCCAGCAGCGTAGCCCTTTGGACTAGCGGGGGGACGAATGAGCAGTTCTTC. The rearrangement links TRBV9 to TRBJ2-1; TRBD2 aligns across 14 bases. Trimming took 0 bases from V and 7 from J; bases not matched to a gene: 9. The CDR3 extends over 18 amino acids. Germline assignment: CDR1 SGDLS and CDR2 YYNGEE.

J is TRBJ2-3 and V is TRBV19; 11 nucleotides align to TRBD2. CDR1 is LNHDA and CDR2 is SQIVND in the germline V gene (reference sequence). Trimming took 8 bases from V and 6 from J; bases not matched to a gene: 1. The CDR3 spans 12 residues. The CDR3 reads CASRLAGDTQYF. The CDR3, as DNA: TGTGCCAGTCGACTAGCGGGGGATACGCAGTATTTT.

The chain uses TRBV10-3 and TRBJ2-3; 9 bases agree with TRBD1. CDR3 length: 15 residues. V shed 9 bases, J shed 4 bases, and the junction held 11 bases outside the gene matches. CDR1 is ENHRY and CDR2 is SYGVKD in the germline V gene. CDR3 protein: CAMTTTGGGPDTQYF. The CDR3, as DNA: TGTGCCATGACCACCACAGGGGGCGGACCAGATACGCAGTATTTT.

The chain couples TRBV7-8 to TRBJ1-3; D is uncertain. The V end was cut by 5 bases, the J end by 3 bases, with 11 bases between. Germline CDR1 SGHVS, CDR2 FQNEAQ. The CDR3 covers 14 residues. The CDR3 DNA is TGTGCCAGCAGCCTGGGTTCCTATGGAAACACCATATATTTT. Its protein is CASSLGSYGNTIYF.

The V and J genes are TRBV9 and TRBJ2-7; possible D gene TRBD2, 5 bases. V shed 4 bases and J shed 1 base, with 18 bases lying between them. This CDR3 is built from 16 residues. Germline V gene lookup returns CDR1 SGDLS and CDR2 YYNGEE. CDR3 in amino acids: CASSRFASGLSYEQYF. In DNA, the CDR3 is TGTGCCAGCAGCCGATTCGCCAGCGGCCTATCCTACGAGCAGTACTTC.

The V and J genes are TRBV9 and TRBJ2-4; possible D gene TRBD2, 6 bases. The CDR3 is 12 amino acids. V gave up 0 bases and J gave up 8 bases, with 6 bases separating them. From germline, CDR1 is SGDLS and CDR2 YYNGEE. This CDR3 is CASSVGEDIQYF. CDR3 DNA sequence: TGTGCCAGCAGCGTAGGGGAGGACATTCAGTACTTC.